This T cell receptor (beta chain) was recorded in a study of identical twins. General study results and limits: Within cord blood, abundant beta clonotypes carried fewer insertions, but memory repertoires showed no such trend. Without tracking the same donors, conclusions rested on cross-sectional statistical analysis. Twin pairs' shared out-of-frame alpha sequences were enriched in low generation probability.

This CDR3 contains 13 residues. CDR1 is SGHRS and CDR2 is YFSETQ in the germline V gene. V was pared by 2 bases and J by 6 bases, with 2 bases of the junction left unmatched. It was template switching that added a universal primer site, and there were unique molecular identifiers on the cDNA. TCRdb passed the 5' RACE reads through MiXCR, listing each CDR3 protein once. The data hold approximately 590,000 distinct CDR3 sequences, with more than 9% observed a single time. A few counts support this clonotype. Its target is unknown. The sample was also linked to a second study, of yellow fever vaccine responses in identical twins.

The receptor comes from a woman aged 18-35 years in good health. Sequencing was done on a sample of PBMCs. The chain has TRBV5-1 and TRBJ2-1; 7 nucleotides line up with TRBD2. The CDR3 spells CASSFGTINEQFF. Here the CDR3 DNA reads TGCGCCAGCAGCTTCGGGACTATCAATGAGCAGTTCTTC.